This T cell receptor (beta chain) was recorded in a study of blood T cell repertoires in COVID-19. As to this clone: The same CDR3 is also encoded by other DNA sequences in this sample.

Repertoires were generated with immunoSEQ multiplex PCR, while TCRdb's copy carries only in-frame clones and drops some. Among some 310,000 clones listed, roughly 90% were seen once. This CDR3 has 13 residues. Between the trimmed V and J ends, which lost 0 bases and 6 bases, there was a span of 9 bases. Germline CDR1 SEHNR, CDR2 FQNEAQ (reference sequence). Seattle cases were enrolled at active infection and followed longitudinally. The TCR sequence derives from a woman younger than 45 with COVID-19, enrolled during active disease. The chain is built from TRBV7-9 and TRBJ2-7, with D perhaps TRBD2 (6 bases). The sample consisted of peripheral blood. The CDR3 loop is CASSLAGGFEQYF. CDR3 DNA sequence: TGTGCCAGCAGCTTAGCGGGAGGTTTCGAGCAGTACTTC.